One T cell receptor beta chain is described in this entry. Amplification targeted the TCR beta CDR3 regions, with RNA transcripts as the source material. RT-PCR in the first round used HTBI primers; a second-round multiplex PCR followed. TCRdb recomputed calls from the multiplex PCR reads with MiXCR, one row per CDR3 protein. The sample lists about 620,000 distinct CDR3 sequences, about 20% occurring once. This sample was included in a study of Graves' ophthalmopathy and Graves' hyperthyroidism. V lost 3 bases and J 0 bases, leaving 16 bases between the germline ends. Germline lookup yields CDR1 GTSNPN and CDR2 SVGIG (reference sequence). CDR3 size: 16 residues.

The rearrangement joins TRBV30 to TRBJ2-3, with D perhaps TRBD1 or TRBD2 (5 bases each). Sequenced material: peripheral blood. The receptor's source is a woman younger than 30 with stable Graves' hyperthyroidism. Some clones in this sample may be carry-over from other donors' samples. CDR3 bases: TGTGCCTGGAGCGTTGCCGGGACGAGGAGCACAGATACGCAGTATTTT. Protein sequence: CAWSVAGTRSTDTQYF. Full variable domain (outside the CDR3, taken from reference TRBV30 and TRBJ2-3): SQTIHQWPATLVQPVGSPLSLECTVEGTSNPNLYWYRQAAGRGLQLLFYSVGIGQISSEVPQNLSASRPQDRQFILSSKKLLLSDSGFYLCAWSVAGTRSTDTQYFGPGTRLTVL.